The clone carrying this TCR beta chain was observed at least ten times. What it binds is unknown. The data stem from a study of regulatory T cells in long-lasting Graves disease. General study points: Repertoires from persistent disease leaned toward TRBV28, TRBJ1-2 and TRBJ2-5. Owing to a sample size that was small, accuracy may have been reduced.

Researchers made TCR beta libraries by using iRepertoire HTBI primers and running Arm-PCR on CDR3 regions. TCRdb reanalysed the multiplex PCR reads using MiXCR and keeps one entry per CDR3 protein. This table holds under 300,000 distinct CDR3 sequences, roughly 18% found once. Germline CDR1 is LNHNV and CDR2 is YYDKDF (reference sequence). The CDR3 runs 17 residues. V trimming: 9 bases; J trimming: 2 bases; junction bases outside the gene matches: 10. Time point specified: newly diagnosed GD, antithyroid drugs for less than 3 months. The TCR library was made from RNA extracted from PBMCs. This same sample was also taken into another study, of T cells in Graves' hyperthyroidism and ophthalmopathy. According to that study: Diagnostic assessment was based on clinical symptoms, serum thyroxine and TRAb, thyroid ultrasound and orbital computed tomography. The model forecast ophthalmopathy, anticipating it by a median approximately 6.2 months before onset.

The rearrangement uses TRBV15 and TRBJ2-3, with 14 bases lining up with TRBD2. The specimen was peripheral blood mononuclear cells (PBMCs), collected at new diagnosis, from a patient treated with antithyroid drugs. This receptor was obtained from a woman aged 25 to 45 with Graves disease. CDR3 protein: CATTSGLAGGPTDTQYF. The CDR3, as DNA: TGTGCCACTACGAGCGGACTAGCGGGGGGACCCACAGATACGCAGTATTTT.